These 25 T cell receptor beta chains came from one sample sequenced in a study of identical twins. TCRdb re-called the 5' RACE reads through MiXCR, storing one row per CDR3 protein. In the table there are under 300,000 distinct CDR3 sequences, approximately 11% of which are singletons. The sample also formed part of further work on yellow fever vaccine responses in identical twins.

The specimen sequenced was memory (CD45RO+) T cells sorted from blood. Source of these receptors: a young woman in good health.

This clonotype was observed many times. The chain combines TRBV10-3 with TRBJ1-5, with D unresolved. Trimming cost V 4 bases and J 4 bases, with 11 bases left between them. Germline assignment: CDR1 ENHRY and CDR2 SYGVKD. The CDR3 totals 14 residues. The CDR3 sequence: CAISVGRVNQPQHF. As DNA, the CDR3 is TGTGCCATCAGTGTCGGCCGAGTTAATCAGCCCCAGCATTTT.

There are a few counts of this clonotype. The V gene is TRBV20-1, the J gene TRBJ2-4; 7 bases map to TRBD2. With V trimmed by 4 bases and J by 3 bases, 12 bases remained unmatched. Germline lookup yields CDR1 DFQATT and CDR2 SNEGSKA (reference sequence). This CDR3 comprises 16 residues. In DNA form, the CDR3 reads TGCAGTGCTAAGGCTAGCGGCCTGGGCGACAAAAACATTCAGTACTTC. This translates into CSAKASGLGDKNIQYF.

V usage is TRBV2 and J usage is TRBJ2-1; the D gene is possibly TRBD2 (6 bases). The ends were cut back, 4 bases at V and 6 bases at J, with 10 bases in the middle. This CDR3 is 13 amino acids long. Germline V gene sequence: CDR1 SNHLY, CDR2 FYNNEI. This CDR3 reads CASSGRDFNEQFF. The CDR3 DNA reads as TGTGCCAGCAGTGGGCGGGACTTCAATGAGCAGTTCTTC.

The chain combines TRBV7-2 with TRBJ2-1; 15 nucleotides agree with TRBD2. In germline, CDR1 is SGHTA, CDR2 FQGNSA. With 5 bases clipped from V and 6 bases from J, the junction kept 8 bases outside the gene matches. The CDR3 covers 17 residues. In DNA form, the CDR3 reads TGTGCCAGCAGCCGTGGACTAGCGGGGGGGGCCCCCAATGAGCAGTTCTTC. Protein product: CASSRGLAGGAPNEQFF.

This clonotype has only a few counts. This chain joins TRBV3-1 and TRBJ2-7; 9 positions agree with TRBD1. V shed 5 bases and J 2 bases; nucleotides not matched to a gene: 10. The germline V gene encodes CDR1 LGHDT and CDR2 YNNKEL (reference sequence). CDR3 length equals 16 residues. The CDR3 DNA reads as TGTGCCAGCAGCGGACCTCCCGGGACAGGGACCTACGAGCAGTACTTC. Translating it yields CASSGPPGTGTYEQYF.

This clonotype appeared a few times. The chain uses TRBV10-3 and TRBJ1-2; D gene unclear. Germline-derived CDR1 and CDR2 are ENHRY and SYGVKD. The CDR3 sequence is 11 residues long. With 11 bases removed from V and 2 bases from J, the gap between germline ends came to 9 bases. The CDR3 DNA sequence: TGTGCCGTCGCCATGAACTATGGCTACACCTTC. Amino acid sequence: CAVAMNYGYTF.

This clonotype was seen only a few times. V usage is TRBV24-1 and J usage is TRBJ2-7, with D hard to call. This CDR3 has 13 amino acids. The V end was cut by 5 bases, the J end by 2 bases, with 9 bases between. Germline V gene sequence: CDR1 KGHDR, CDR2 SFDVKD. CDR3 protein: CATSGTEAYEQYF. The CDR3 coding sequence is TGTGCCACCAGTGGAACGGAAGCCTACGAGCAGTACTTC.

This clonotype was seen a few times. The rearrangement joins TRBV20-1 to TRBJ2-7; TRBD1 matches at 9 bases. Trimming cost V 4 bases and J 2 bases; bases outside gene matches: 6. Germline V lookup: CDR1 DFQATT, CDR2 SNEGSKA (reference sequence). This CDR3 has 14 residues. CDR3 protein: CSANAGTGTYEQYF. CDR3 DNA sequence: TGCAGTGCTAATGCCGGGACAGGGACCTACGAGCAGTACTTC.

V and J are TRBV25-1 and TRBJ2-3; D unresolved. Trimming cost V 2 bases and J 6 bases, with 12 bases left between them. Germline V gives CDR1 MGHDK, CDR2 SYGVNS. The CDR3 is made up of 14 amino acids. The CDR3 DNA sequence: TGTGCCAGCAGTGAACTTGGTCTGGGGGATACGCAGTATTTT. Amino acids: CASSELGLGDTQYF.

This clonotype has at least ten counts. This chain connects TRBV12-3 or TRBV12-4 to TRBJ1-1; D is uncertain. Trimming took 6 bases from V and 4 from J, leaving 9 bases between them. CDR3 length equals 12 residues. CDR3 protein: CASRGIPTEAFF. CDR3 DNA: TGTGCCAGCAGAGGGATCCCCACTGAAGCTTTCTTT.

The chain carries TRBV11-2 and TRBJ2-3; no definite D call. The V gene's germline CDR1 is SGHAT and CDR2 FQNNGV. Trimming removed 4 bases at V and 5 bases at J, with 10 bases between. There are 13 residues in the CDR3. The CDR3 sequence: CASSSRIIDTQYF. CDR3 nucleotides: TGTGCCAGCAGCTCGAGGATAATAGATACGCAGTATTTT.

This clonotype was picked up many times. CDR3 amino acids: CASSWTTGKNTGELFF. CDR3 nucleotides: TGCGCCAGCAGCTGGACGACAGGGAAGAACACCGGGGAGCTGTTTTTT. This chain joins TRBV5-1 and TRBJ2-2; 7 positions agree with TRBD1. The CDR3 is 16 residues long. Unmatched junction bases numbered 6, after V lost 3 bases and J lost 1 base. Germline V CDR1 and CDR2: SGHRS, YFSETQ.

The chain couples TRBV12-3 or TRBV12-4 to TRBJ2-7; D ambiguous. This CDR3 is built from 15 residues. Trimming left V 6 bases short and J 4 bases short, with 19 bases between. As DNA, the CDR3 is TGTGCCAGCAGGCGTGCCCCGGATTTAGCTTACGAGCAGTACTTC. It specifies CASRRAPDLAYEQYF.

In nucleotides, the CDR3 is TGCAGCGTTCGGGGGGCTGACGAGCAGTACTTC. Its protein product is CSVRGADEQYF. The chain employs TRBV29-1 and TRBJ2-7, with a tentative D call TRBD2 (7 bases). V lost 5 bases and J lost 5, with 10 bases in between. Germline loops: CDR1 SQVTM, CDR2 ANQGSEA. The CDR3 covers 11 residues.

The chain has TRBV24-1 and TRBJ2-2, with no clear D. CDR1 KGHDR and CDR2 SFDVKD come from the germline V gene. V lost 4 bases, J lost 7 bases, and 9 bases lay in between. CDR3 length: 13 amino acids. The CDR3 loop reads CATSDPDLGELFF. CDR3 nucleotide sequence: TGTGCCACCAGTGACCCGGACCTCGGGGAGCTGTTTTTT.

In its sample, this clonotype was seen a few times. The V and J genes are TRBV14 and TRBJ2-1; D unclear. With 4 bases removed from V and 0 bases from J, the gap between germline ends came to 13 bases. Germline V CDR1 and CDR2: SGHDN, FVKESK. There are 16 residues in the CDR3. CDR3 nucleotides: TGTGCCAGCAGCCGCAACAGACCTAGCTCCTACAATGAGCAGTTCTTC. Translation gives CASSRNRPSSYNEQFF.

This clonotype was counted ten times or more. The CDR3, as DNA: TGCAGCGTGCGAAGCGGGAGCTCCTACAATGAGCAGTTCTTC. Translation gives CSVRSGSSYNEQFF. The chain employs TRBV29-1 and TRBJ2-1, with TRBD2 matching 8 bases. Trimming took 6 bases from V and 0 from J; bases not matched to a gene: 4. Germline V gives CDR1 SQVTM, CDR2 ANQGSEA. CDR3 length equals 14 residues.

There are a few counts of this clonotype. CDR3: CASSRLPSASQETQYF. The CDR3 DNA is TGTGCCAGCAGCCGCCTGCCTAGCGCGTCCCAAGAGACCCAGTACTTC. The chain combines TRBV3-1 with TRBJ2-5; TRBD2 is a possible D gene (6 bases). Germline lookup yields CDR1 LGHDT and CDR2 YNNKEL (reference sequence). V lost 4 bases, J lost 1 base, and 16 bases lay in between. The CDR3 sequence is 16 residues long.

This clonotype was detected many times. The V call is TRBV9, the J call TRBJ2-1, with a weak D call TRBD2 (7 bases). The CDR3 contains 16 residues. Trimming left V 4 bases short and J 5 bases short, with 19 bases between. Germline CDR1 is SGDLS and CDR2 is YYNGEE. The CDR3, as DNA: TGTGCCAGCAGCCCCCGCCGAGCGGGACAAAACAATGAGCAGTTCTTC. It specifies CASSPRRAGQNNEQFF.

This clonotype was observed a handful of times. The CDR3: CSAREPSGVGETQYF. The CDR3 nucleotides read TGCAGTGCTAGAGAACCAAGCGGGGTCGGGGAGACCCAGTACTTC. J is TRBJ2-5 and V is TRBV20-1; 7 bases line up with TRBD2. After removal of 0 bases from V and 5 bases from J, the junction contained 9 bases not matched to a gene. The CDR3 sequence is 15 residues long. In germline, CDR1 is DFQATT, CDR2 SNEGSKA (reference sequence).

The genes are TRBV3-1 and TRBJ2-1, with 9 bases that match TRBD1. The CDR3 runs to 15 residues. From germline, CDR1 is LGHDT and CDR2 YNNKEL (reference sequence). V shed 5 bases and J 5 bases; nucleotides not matched to a gene: 7. The CDR3 DNA reads as TGTGCCAGCAGCTTCGGCTGGACAGGGGACAATGAGCAGTTCTTC. Translating gives CASSFGWTGDNEQFF.

This clonotype has just a few counts. This chain links TRBV27 with TRBJ2-7, with 12 positions matching TRBD2. Germline V gene data show CDR1 as MNHEY and CDR2 as SMNVEV (reference sequence). The CDR3 extends over 16 amino acids. V lost 6 bases to trimming and J lost 2 bases; unmatched junction nucleotides: 8. The CDR3 DNA reads TGTGCCAGCAGCATCACCGGACTAGCGGGGACCTACGAGCAGTACTTC. Translated: CASSITGLAGTYEQYF.

The table lists this clonotype with a few counts. The chain employs TRBV10-2 and TRBJ2-3, with TRBD1 as a possible D gene (6 bases). Germline CDR1 is WSHSY and CDR2 is SAAADI. The CDR3 length is 13 residues. V lost 8 bases to trimming and J lost 2 bases, with 11 bases between them. The CDR3 DNA follows: TGCGCCAGCCTGGACAGATTCACAGATACGCAGTATTTT. Translating it yields CASLDRFTDTQYF.

This clonotype was counted many times. The rearrangement uses TRBV7-2 and TRBJ1-1; D gene unclear. Trimming stripped 2 bases from V and 7 bases from J, with 11 bases between. The CDR3 has 13 residues. The germline V gene encodes CDR1 SGHTA and CDR2 FQGNSA. This CDR3 is CASSLLPQSEAFF. The DNA for the CDR3 is TGTGCCAGCAGCTTATTACCCCAGAGTGAAGCTTTCTTT.

This clonotype was seen at least ten times. The CDR3 here is CSVGTGTPQETQYF. DNA for the CDR3: TGCAGCGTTGGAACCGGGACGCCGCAAGAGACCCAGTACTTC. The rearrangement joins TRBV29-1 to TRBJ2-5; TRBD1 or TRBD2 may be the D gene (5 bases each). The length of the CDR3 is 14 residues. Germline lookup yields CDR1 SQVTM and CDR2 ANQGSEA. Trimming left V 4 bases short and J 2 bases short, with 14 bases between.